These T cell receptor beta chains were read from a single sample in a study of shared clonotypes between healthy human individuals. The data were produced by immunoSEQ multiplex PCR, yet TCRdb's version contains in-frame clones alone and is incomplete. The data contain about 2 million clones, roughly 95% of them singletons. Sequenced input: naive CD8+ T cells sorted from blood. All receptors come from a man aged 18 to 29 in good health. Both conserved end residues are part of each CDR3. Not all rows give a size; the values are once, few, many and, for expanded clones, a class.

v_call | clone_size | cdr3_aa
TRBV6-1 | few | CASSDGVGGYTF
TRBV19 | NA | CASSVVATNEKLFF
TRBV28 | NA | CASSSYDRLLAYEQYF
TRBV6-5 | NA | CASSSAGWKGQPQHF
TRBV11-1 | NA | CASSPGQGTISYEQYF
TRBV6-1 | NA | CASSEGQDVVYGYTF
TRBV28 | NA | CASTQEIVYEQYF
TRBV7-8 | NA | CASSPDNEQFF
TRBV28 | many | CASSFPPQGSSGANVLTF
TRBV5-1 | NA | CASSLGPGQSYEQYF
TRBV4-1 | NA | CASSLLEGLLEQFF
TRBV7-9 | NA | CASSLETGAISGANVLTF
TRBV5-6 | NA | CASSLGQGAHGYTF
TRBV6-4 | NA | CASSKDGQGYGYTF
TRBV30 | NA | CAWSLGEAYEQYF
TRBV5-1 | NA | CASSLVGGLGDTDTQYF
TRBV7-9 | NA | CASSLDDIIYEQYF
TRBV4-1 | NA | CASSQGGGSTAYEQYF
TRBV4-3 | NA | CASSQGPAEIYTGELFF
TRBV7-9 | NA | CASSLGQGPKTEAFF
TRBV6-1 | once | CASSEAAVPGLRGEQFF
TRBV5-6 | NA | CASSLFSGGSTNEKLFF
TRBV29-1 | NA | CSVERGTPYEQYF